A selection of T cell receptor beta chains follows, all from one sample in a study of Ad26.COV2.S vaccination and SARS-CoV-2 variants. The data were produced by immunoSEQ multiplex PCR, yet TCRdb's version contains in-frame clones alone and is incomplete. Of hundreds of thousands of clones listed, roughly 91% are singletons. The sequencing here drew on peripheral blood, taken in a trial of Ad26.COV2.S vaccine versus placebo. All receptors come from a person aged 18-60 years who received the Ad26.COV2.S COVID-19 vaccine or a placebo. Each CDR3 is given with its conserved first and last residue. Each record gives: clone size, V gene, J gene, D gene, CDR3 protein, CDR3 DNA. D genes are given only for firm matches. Part of the rows lack a size; the others show once, few, many or a class for expanded clones.

-	TRBV6-6	TRBJ1-2	TRBD1	CASSYSLDRGEGYTF	TGTGCCAGCAGTTACTCCTTGGACAGGGGGGAAGGCTACACCTTC
few	TRBV6-5	TRBJ1-1	-	CASSYSLGGKTEAFF	TGTGCCAGCAGTTACTCTTTAGGGGGGAAGACTGAAGCTTTCTTT
-	TRBV5-1	TRBJ2-3	-	CASSLAVRNTDTQYF	TGCGCCAGCAGCTTGGCTGTGAGAAACACAGATACGCAGTATTTT
-	TRBV7-3	TRBJ1-1	-	CASSLEENTEAFF	TGTGCCAGCAGCTTAGAGGAGAACACTGAAGCTTTCTTT
-	TRBV10-3	TRBJ2-3	-	CAISGGLSTDTQYF	TGTGCCATCAGTGGGGGTCTTAGCACAGATACGCAGTATTTT
-	TRBV11-3	TRBJ2-2	TRBD1	CASSLGTGYTGELFF	TGTGCCAGCAGCTTAGGGACAGGGTACACCGGGGAGCTGTTTTTT
-	TRBV30	TRBJ2-1	TRBD2	CAWSEGAGLYNNEQFF	TGTGCCTGGAGTGAAGGAGCGGGACTGTATAACAATGAGCAGTTCTTC
once	TRBV7-6	TRBJ1-4	TRBD1	CASSHPTGTGNEKLFF	TGTGCCAGCAGCCACCCCACCGGGACAGGAAATGAAAAACTGTTTTTT
-	TRBV13	TRBJ2-1	TRBD2	CASSFITSGGYEQFF	TGTGCCAGCAGCTTTATCACTAGCGGGGGCTATGAGCAGTTCTTC
-	TRBV27	TRBJ1-1	-	CASSFRSPNTEAFF	TGTGCCAGCAGTTTTAGAAGCCCTAACACTGAAGCTTTCTTT
once	TRBV7-3	TRBJ2-3	-	CASSLTGFLARGHNGDTQYF	TGTGCCAGCAGCTTAACCGGGTTTCTGGCAAGGGGCCACAATGGGGATACGCAGTATTTT
-	TRBV5-1	TRBJ1-2	-	CASSKRPGDYGYTF	TGCGCCAGCAGCAAACGACCGGGAGACTATGGCTACACCTTC
-	TRBV15	TRBJ2-1	TRBD2	CATSRSRTSEINEQFF	TGTGCCACCAGCAGATCGAGGACTAGCGAAATCAATGAGCAGTTCTTC
-	TRBV13	TRBJ1-5	-	CASSLRGENQPQHF	TGTGCCAGCAGCCTCCGGGGGGAAAATCAGCCCCAGCATTTT
-	TRBV5-1	TRBJ2-1	TRBD2	CASSRLSGGENNEQFF	TGCGCCAGCAGCCGCCTTAGCGGGGGCGAAAACAATGAGCAGTTCTTC
-	TRBV6-5	TRBJ1-3	-	CASSYSSSGNTIYF	TGTGCCAGCAGTTACAGCTCCTCTGGAAACACCATATATTTT
-	TRBV11-2	TRBJ2-1	-	CASSLKVSSYNEQFF	TGTGCCAGCAGCCTAAAAGTCTCCTCCTACAATGAGCAGTTCTTC
-	TRBV5-1	TRBJ1-2	-	CASSASGVYGYTF	TGCGCCAGCAGCGCCTCAGGGGTCTATGGCTACACCTTC
-	TRBV3-1/TRBV3-2	TRBJ2-6	-	CASRTASGANVLTF	TGTGCCAGCAGAACAGCCTCTGGGGCCAACGTCCTGACTTTC
once	TRBV6-2/TRBV6-3	TRBJ1-1	-	CASSYVAEAFF	TGTGCCAGCAGTTACGTGGCGGAAGCTTTCTTT
-	TRBV7-3	TRBJ1-1	TRBD1	CASSLEQGRSAFF	TGTGCCAGCAGCTTAGAACAGGGGAGGTCAGCTTTCTTT
-	TRBV19	TRBJ1-3	TRBD1	CASRPPGQGANTIYF	TGTGCCAGTAGACCTCCGGGACAGGGGGCCAACACCATATATTTT
-	TRBV6-5	TRBJ1-5	TRBD1	CASKLPGQGNQPQHF	TGTGCCAGCAAACTGCCGGGACAGGGTAATCAGCCCCAGCATTTT
-	TRBV11-3	TRBJ1-1	-	CASSLVNQGEAFF	TGTGCCAGCAGCTTAGTTAACCAAGGTGAAGCTTTCTTT
-	TRBV19	TRBJ1-5	-	CASSIARGSNQPQHF	TGTGCCAGTAGTATAGCCAGGGGCAGCAATCAGCCCCAGCATTTT
-	TRBV4-2	TRBJ1-2	-	CASSPDPGQNYGYTF	TGTGCCAGCAGTCCAGACCCGGGGCAAAACTATGGCTACACCTTC
-	TRBV5-1	TRBJ1-2	-	CASSLDGDTYGYTF	TGCGCCAGCAGCTTGGATGGGGACACTTATGGCTACACCTTC
-	TRBV28	TRBJ1-2	TRBD1	CASSGTGGSWLNYGYTF	TGTGCCAGCAGTGGAACAGGGGGGAGTTGGTTGAACTATGGCTACACCTTC
-	TRBV12-3/TRBV12-4	TRBJ2-5	-	CASSIAVKETQYF	TGTGCCAGCAGTATAGCGGTGAAAGAGACCCAGTACTTC
once	TRBV27	TRBJ1-1	TRBD1	CASSPGTGNTEAFF	TGTGCCAGCAGTCCCGGGACAGGGAACACTGAAGCTTTCTTT
-	TRBV13	TRBJ2-5	-	CASSTSWTTSVETQYF	TGTGCCAGCAGCACGAGCTGGACTACTTCAGTAGAGACCCAGTACTTC
-	TRBV6-1	TRBJ1-5	-	CASSEAPSNQPQHF	TGTGCCAGCAGTGAAGCGCCCAGCAATCAGCCCCAGCATTTT
-	TRBV18	TRBJ1-5	TRBD1	CASSEGAAWQPQHF	TGTGCCAGCTCAGAGGGGGCGGCATGGCAGCCCCAGCATTTT
-	TRBV6-2/TRBV6-3	TRBJ2-5	-	CASSSPTDIQETQYF	TGTGCCAGCAGTTCCCCTACAGATATTCAAGAGACCCAGTACTTC
-	TRBV7-4	TRBJ1-5	-	CASSLCGQPQHF	TGTGCCAGCAGCTTATGTGGTCAGCCCCAGCATTTT
-	TRBV30	TRBJ1-1	TRBD1	CAWSPTRDSQAFF	TGTGCCTGGAGCCCGACGAGGGACAGTCAGGCTTTCTTT
-	TRBV11-1	TRBJ2-7	-	CASSLEFDDSYEQYF	TGTGCCAGCAGCTTAGAGTTTGACGACTCCTACGAGCAGTACTTC
-	TRBV5-6	TRBJ2-7	-	CASSFTGQLAF	TGTGCCAGCAGCTTCACGGGACAACTCGCGTTC
-	TRBV27	TRBJ1-1	TRBD1	CASSFLGQENTEAFF	TGTGCCAGCAGTTTCCTCGGACAGGAAAACACTGAAGCTTTCTTT
-	TRBV5-1	TRBJ2-7	TRBD1	CASSPTGGYEQYF	TGCGCCAGCAGCCCGACAGGGGGGTACGAGCAGTACTTC
-	TRBV2	TRBJ1-1	-	CASRAPTGAIVEAFF	TGTGCCAGCAGGGCCCCGACAGGAGCCATTGTGGAAGCTTTCTTT
-	TRBV19	TRBJ1-5	TRBD1	CASSMQGARNQPQHF	TGTGCCAGTAGTATGCAGGGGGCGAGGAATCAGCCCCAGCATTTT
-	TRBV5-1	TRBJ2-6	-	CASSLDGSSGANVLTF	TGCGCCAGCAGCTTAGACGGATCCTCTGGGGCCAACGTCCTGACTTTC
-	TRBV27	TRBJ2-7	-	CASSPNNPNEQYF	TGTGCCAGCAGCCCAAACAACCCTAACGAGCAGTACTTC
-	TRBV30	TRBJ1-2	-	CAWSPRGYGYTF	TGTGCCTGGAGTCCCCGAGGGTATGGCTACACCTTC
few	TRBV12-3/TRBV12-4	TRBJ2-7	-	CASSPSSYEQYF	TGTGCCAGCAGTCCGAGCTCCTACGAGCAGTACTTC
-	TRBV12-3/TRBV12-4	TRBJ1-1	-	CASREGGGTEAFF	TGTGCCAGCAGGGAGGGAGGGGGCACTGAAGCTTTCTTT
-	TRBV5-1	TRBJ1-4	-	CASSFADPNEKLFF	TGCGCCAGCAGCTTCGCGGACCCTAATGAAAAACTGTTTTTT
-	TRBV2	TRBJ2-3	TRBD2	CASCRLAGVKDTQYF	TGTGCCAGCTGCAGATTAGCGGGGGTGAAAGATACGCAGTATTTT
-	TRBV9	TRBJ1-1	-	CASSPRGTYTEAFF	TGTGCCAGCAGCCCCCGGGGGACGTACACTGAAGCTTTCTTT